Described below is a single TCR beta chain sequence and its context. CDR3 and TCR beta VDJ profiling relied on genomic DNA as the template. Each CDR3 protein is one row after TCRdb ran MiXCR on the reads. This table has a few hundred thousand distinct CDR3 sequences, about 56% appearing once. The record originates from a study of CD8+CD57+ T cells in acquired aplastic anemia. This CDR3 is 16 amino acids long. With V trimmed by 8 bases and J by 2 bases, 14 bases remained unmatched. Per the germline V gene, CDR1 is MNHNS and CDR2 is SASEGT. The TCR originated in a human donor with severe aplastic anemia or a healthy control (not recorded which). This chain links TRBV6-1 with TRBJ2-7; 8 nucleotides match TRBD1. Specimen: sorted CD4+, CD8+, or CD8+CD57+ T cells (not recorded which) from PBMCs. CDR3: CASGPGQGKATYEQYF. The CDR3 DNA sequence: TGTGCCAGCGGCCCAGGACAGGGAAAAGCTACCTACGAGCAGTACTTC.